The source of this T cell receptor (beta chain) is a study of Ad26.COV2.S vaccination and SARS-CoV-2 variants (dated by TCRdb to the early 2020s). Study-wide context: Vaccine-arm donors came from COV1001, a multicentre, randomized, double-blind, placebo-controlled phase I-IIa trial of Ad26.COV2.S in healthy adults. Ad26.COV2.S was given intramuscularly at 5x10^10 or 1x10^11 viral particles, as a single shot or as two shots 56 days apart. Sequencing of the TCRbeta repertoire served to evaluate the specificity and breadth of SARS-CoV-2-reactive T cell receptors following Ad26.COV2.S vaccination. The TCR-sequenced set comprised roughly 30 samples: around 20 Ad26.COV2.S vaccine recipients, 5 placebo recipients and 8 SARS-CoV-2 convalescent individuals. Trial participants were randomized into five groups of five: low-dose or high-dose Ad26.COV2.S given once or twice, or placebo on both occasions. Investigators did not know the trial group allocation while performing experiments and assessing outcomes.

The immunoSEQ Assay was used to sequence TCRbeta CDR3 regions. After extraction, genomic DNA underwent amplification by bias-controlled multiplex PCR, followed by high-throughput sequencing. In the paper's pipeline: To quantify the absolute abundance of every unique TCRbeta CDR3 region, sequences were collapsed and filtered. Usable DNA was measured by amplifying reference genes present in all nucleated cells, and TCRbeta template counts were normalized to that usable DNA to estimate T cell fraction. Repertoire TCRs were annotated as SARS-CoV-2-specific when V gene, CDR3 amino acid sequence and J gene were exactly matched to a known reactive TCR set. The reference SARS-CoV-2 TCR set was obtained from MIRA and was filtered for enrichment in COVID-19-positive ImmuneCODE repertoires, whereby public or cross-reactive TCRs were removed. Based on the MIRA antigens, annotated TCRs were further analysed at the level of specific ORF or position within ORF. Depth was the summed frequency of annotated unique rearrangements, while breadth was defined as annotated unique rearrangements over total unique productive rearrangements. Two-sided Wilcoxon rank-sum tests were applied when comparing TCR breadth between groups. TCRdb stores this immuneACCESS table with in-frame sequences only. Part of the clones is absent; in the studies checked, under half of the shortfall reflects unresolved V genes, and no reason is known for the rest. V, J and clone size are those of that table, while D and trimming were read from the DNA. The sample yields 440,000 or so clones; 80% to 90% were counted once. The ten largest clonotypes hold around 1.6% of the sample.

To note about this clone: It has no known antigen specificity. Base qualities are not provided; no much larger clone lies one nucleotide away.

CDR1 and CDR2, looked up from the germline V gene, are MNHNS and SASEGT. The cysteine opens and the phenylalanine closes a CDR3 of 13 amino acids. Just the 39-base CDR3 DNA is kept, in frame starting at base 1. V is cut back by 7 bases and J by 3 bases, with 6 bases in the junction unmatched. According to the study, the label for this sample's treatment or condition signals: around 19 received Ad26.COV2.S at low or high dose, single or two shots; several received placebo; per-sample allocation not given. For vaccine and placebo recipients, the sequenced repertoires came from samples collected on day 63 after the first injection. In Cohort 1b, 20 to 25 adults aged 18-55 years were enrolled at a single site in Boston, USA, between 29 July and 7 August 2020. Ad26.COV2.S was a replication-incompetent adenovirus type 26 vector expressing a prefusion-stabilized SARS-CoV-2 spike protein from the original Wuhan strain.

Results the study describes overall, beyond this receptor: Non-spike TCR breadth was comparable between vaccine and placebo recipients, consistent with the vaccine containing only spike. Ad26.COV2.S recipients had higher spike-specific TCR breadth than placebo recipients (P = 0.0014). The study was not powered for comparison of responses between vaccine doses or regimens. After vaccination, spike-specific CD8+ and CD4+ T cell responses were reported to show substantial breadth. The authors noted that the TCR breadth and depth analyses may have underestimated total T cell responses.

The clonotype comes from a person between 18 and 65 years old who received the Ad26.COV2.S COVID-19 vaccine or a placebo. The chain was built from TRBV6-1 and TRBJ2-7; 7 bases in between match TRBD1. The starting material was peripheral blood, obtained in a trial of Ad26.COV2.S vaccine versus placebo. CDR3 region: CASTGGRDYEQYF. The sequence in DNA is TGTGCCAGCACAGGGGGTCGCGACTACGAGCAGTACTTC.